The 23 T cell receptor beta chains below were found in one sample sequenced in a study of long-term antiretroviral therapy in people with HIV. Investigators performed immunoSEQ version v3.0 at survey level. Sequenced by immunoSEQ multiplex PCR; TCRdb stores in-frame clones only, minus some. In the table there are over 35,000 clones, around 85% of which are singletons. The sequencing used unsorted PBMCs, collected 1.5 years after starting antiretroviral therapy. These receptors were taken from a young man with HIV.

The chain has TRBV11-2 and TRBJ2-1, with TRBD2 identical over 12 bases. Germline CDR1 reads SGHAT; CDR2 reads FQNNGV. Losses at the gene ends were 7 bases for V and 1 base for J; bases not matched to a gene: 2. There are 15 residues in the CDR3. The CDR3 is CASMTSGSSYNEQFF. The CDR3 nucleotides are TGTGCCAGCATGACTAGCGGGAGTTCCTACAATGAGCAGTTCTTC.

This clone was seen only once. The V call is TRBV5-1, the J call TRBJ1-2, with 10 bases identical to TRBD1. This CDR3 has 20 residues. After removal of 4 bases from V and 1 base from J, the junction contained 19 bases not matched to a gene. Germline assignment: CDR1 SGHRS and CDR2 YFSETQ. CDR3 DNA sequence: TGCGCCAGCAGCCTGGGCCTTCAAGGGACAGGGGCTACTATTAACTATGGCTACACCTTC. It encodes CASSLGLQGTGATINYGYTF.

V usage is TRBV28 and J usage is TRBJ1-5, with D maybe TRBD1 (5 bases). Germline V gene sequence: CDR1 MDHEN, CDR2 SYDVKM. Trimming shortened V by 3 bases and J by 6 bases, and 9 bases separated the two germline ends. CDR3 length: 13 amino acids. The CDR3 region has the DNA TGTGCCAGCAGTTTCGGAGGGGCTCAGCCCCAGCATTTT. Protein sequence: CASSFGGAQPQHF.

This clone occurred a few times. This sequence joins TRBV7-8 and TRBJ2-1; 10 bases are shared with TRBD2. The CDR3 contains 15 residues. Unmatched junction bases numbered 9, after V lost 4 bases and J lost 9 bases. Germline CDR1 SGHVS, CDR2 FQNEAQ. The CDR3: CASSSTGTSEGEQFF. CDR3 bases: TGTGCCAGCAGCTCGACCGGGACTAGCGAAGGTGAGCAGTTCTTC.

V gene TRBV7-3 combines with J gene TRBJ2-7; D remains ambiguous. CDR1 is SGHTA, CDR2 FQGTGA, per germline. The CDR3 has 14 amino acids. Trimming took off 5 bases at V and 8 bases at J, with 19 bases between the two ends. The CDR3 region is CASSPLAARSQQYF. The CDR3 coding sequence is TGTGCCAGCAGCCCCTTGGCAGCCCGTTCTCAGCAGTACTTC.

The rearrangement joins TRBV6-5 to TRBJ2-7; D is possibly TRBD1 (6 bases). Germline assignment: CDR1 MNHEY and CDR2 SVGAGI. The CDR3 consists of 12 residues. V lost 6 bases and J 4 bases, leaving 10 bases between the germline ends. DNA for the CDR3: TGTGCCAGCAGACAGACAGGTTACGAGCAGTACTTC. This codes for CASRQTGYEQYF.

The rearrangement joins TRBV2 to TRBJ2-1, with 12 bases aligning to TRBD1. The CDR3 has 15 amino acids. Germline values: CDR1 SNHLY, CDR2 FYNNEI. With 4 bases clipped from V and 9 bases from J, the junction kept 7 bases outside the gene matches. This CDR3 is CASSARDRGLAEQFF. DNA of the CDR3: TGTGCCAGCAGTGCTCGGGACAGGGGGCTTGCTGAGCAGTTCTTC.

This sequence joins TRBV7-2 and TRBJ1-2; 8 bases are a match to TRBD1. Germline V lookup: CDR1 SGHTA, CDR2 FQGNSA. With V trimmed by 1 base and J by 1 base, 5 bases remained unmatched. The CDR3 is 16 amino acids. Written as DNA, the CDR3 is TGTGCCAGCAGCTTAGGGGACAGGCAGCTTAACTATGGCTACACCTTC. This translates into CASSLGDRQLNYGYTF.

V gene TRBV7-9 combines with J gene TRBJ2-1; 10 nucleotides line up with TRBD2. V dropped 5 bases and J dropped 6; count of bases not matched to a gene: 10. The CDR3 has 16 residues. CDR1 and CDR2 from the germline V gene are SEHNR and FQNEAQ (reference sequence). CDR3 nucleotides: TGTGCCAGCAGCCCCTCGGCTAGCGGGAGCCGCAATGAGCAGTTCTTC. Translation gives CASSPSASGSRNEQFF.

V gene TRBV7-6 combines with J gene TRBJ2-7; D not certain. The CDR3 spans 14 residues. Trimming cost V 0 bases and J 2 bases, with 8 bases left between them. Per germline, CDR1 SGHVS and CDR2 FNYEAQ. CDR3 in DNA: TGTGCCAGCAGCTTAGCGACGCCCCCCTACGAGCAGTACTTC. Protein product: CASSLATPPYEQYF.

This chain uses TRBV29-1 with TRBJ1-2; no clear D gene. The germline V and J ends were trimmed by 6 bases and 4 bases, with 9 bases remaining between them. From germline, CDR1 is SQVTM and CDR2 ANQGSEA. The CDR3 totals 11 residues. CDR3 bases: TGCAGCGTGAGCTGGGGCTATGGCTACACCTTC. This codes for CSVSWGYGYTF.

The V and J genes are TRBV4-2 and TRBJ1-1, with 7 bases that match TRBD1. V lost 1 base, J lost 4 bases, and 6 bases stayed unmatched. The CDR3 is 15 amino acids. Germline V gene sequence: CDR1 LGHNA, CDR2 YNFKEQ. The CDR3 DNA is TGTGCCAGCAGCCAAGTAGAGGGGGCGGGCACTGAAGCTTTCTTT. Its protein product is CASSQVEGAGTEAFF.

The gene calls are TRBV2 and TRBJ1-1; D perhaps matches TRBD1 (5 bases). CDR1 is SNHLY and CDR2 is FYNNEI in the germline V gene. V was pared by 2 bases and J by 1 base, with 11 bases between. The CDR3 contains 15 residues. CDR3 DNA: TGTGCCAGCAGTGAACGGGGGACGGGGAACACTGAAGCTTTCTTT. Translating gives CASSERGTGNTEAFF.

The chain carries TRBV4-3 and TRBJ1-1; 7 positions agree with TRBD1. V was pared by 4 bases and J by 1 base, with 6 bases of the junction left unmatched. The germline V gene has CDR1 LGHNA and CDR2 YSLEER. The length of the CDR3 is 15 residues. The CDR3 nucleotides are TGCGCCAGCAGCCGTCACGAGGGGGCGAACACTGAAGCTTTCTTT. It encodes CASSRHEGANTEAFF.

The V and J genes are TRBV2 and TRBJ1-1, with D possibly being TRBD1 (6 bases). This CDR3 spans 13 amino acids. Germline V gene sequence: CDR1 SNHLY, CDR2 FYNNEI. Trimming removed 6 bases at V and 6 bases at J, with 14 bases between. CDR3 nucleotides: TGTGCCAGCAGCCGAACAGGGTATGCTGAAGCTTTCTTT. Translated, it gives CASSRTGYAEAFF.

The CDR3 nucleotides are TGCAGCGTTCTCCAGCACGAGCAGTACTTC. It translates to CSVLQHEQYF. This rearrangement joins TRBV29-1 to TRBJ2-7; D gene ambiguous. V gave up 5 bases and J gave up 5 bases, with 7 bases separating them. The CDR3 consists of 10 residues. From germline, CDR1 is SQVTM and CDR2 ANQGSEA.

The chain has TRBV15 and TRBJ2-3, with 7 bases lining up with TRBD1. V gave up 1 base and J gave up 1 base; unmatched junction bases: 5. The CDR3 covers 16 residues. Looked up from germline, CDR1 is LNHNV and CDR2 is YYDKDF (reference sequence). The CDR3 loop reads CATSRVTGTGTDTQYF. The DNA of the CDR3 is TGTGCCACCAGCAGAGTAACCGGGACAGGCACAGATACGCAGTATTTT.

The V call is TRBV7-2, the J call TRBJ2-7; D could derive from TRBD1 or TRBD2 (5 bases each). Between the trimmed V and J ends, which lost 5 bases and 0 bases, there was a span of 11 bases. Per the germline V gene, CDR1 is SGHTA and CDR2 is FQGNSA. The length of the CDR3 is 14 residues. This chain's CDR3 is CASSRDGASYEQYF. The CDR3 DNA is TGTGCCAGCAGCAGGGACGGAGCCTCCTACGAGCAGTACTTC.

The CDR3 DNA sequence: TGTGCCAGCAGCTTAGGGCACAGCTCCTACGAGCAGTACTTC. It codes for CASSLGHSSYEQYF. This sequence joins TRBV11-2 and TRBJ2-7, with D hard to call. The germline V gene has CDR1 SGHAT and CDR2 FQNNGV. The CDR3 runs to 14 residues. The ends were cut back, 1 base at V and 0 bases at J, with 7 bases in the middle.

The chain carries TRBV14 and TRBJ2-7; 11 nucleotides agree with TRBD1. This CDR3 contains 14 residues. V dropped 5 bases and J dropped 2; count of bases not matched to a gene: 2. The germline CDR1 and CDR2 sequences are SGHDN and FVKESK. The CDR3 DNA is TGTGCCAGCAGCAAGGGACAGGGGGCCTACGAGCAGTACTTC. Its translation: CASSKGQGAYEQYF.

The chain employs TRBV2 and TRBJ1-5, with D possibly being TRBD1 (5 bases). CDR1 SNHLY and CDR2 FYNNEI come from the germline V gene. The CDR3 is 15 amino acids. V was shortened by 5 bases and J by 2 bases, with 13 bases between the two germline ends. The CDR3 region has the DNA TGTGCCAGCAGTTCCCGGGGAGGGGGCAATCAGCCCCAGCATTTT. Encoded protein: CASSSRGGGNQPQHF.

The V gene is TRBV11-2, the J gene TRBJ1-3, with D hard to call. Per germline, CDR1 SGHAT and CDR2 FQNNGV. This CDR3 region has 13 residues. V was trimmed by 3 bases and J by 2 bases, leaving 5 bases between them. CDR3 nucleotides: TGTGCCAGCAGCTTTAATACTGGAAACACCATATATTTT. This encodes CASSFNTGNTIYF.

In nucleotides, the CDR3 is TGTGCCAGCAGCTTAGCGCTCTTAGGCAATGAGCAGTTCTTC. This translates into CASSLALLGNEQFF. V is TRBV11-2 and J is TRBJ2-1, with unresolved D. CDR3 length: 14 residues. V was shortened by 1 base and J by 6 bases, with 10 bases between the two germline ends. The germline V gene has CDR1 SGHAT and CDR2 FQNNGV. Using reference TRBV11-2 and TRBJ2-1 for the parts outside the CDR3, the full variable domain is EAGVAQSPRYKIIEKRQSVAFWCNPISGHATLYWYQQILGQGPKLLIQFQNNGVVDDSQLPKDRFSAERLKGVDSTLKIQPAKLEDSAVYLCASSLALLGNEQFFGPGTRLTVL.